This is a list of T cell receptor beta chains from one sample in a study of T cells in Graves' hyperthyroidism and ophthalmopathy. TCRdb processed the multiplex PCR reads anew with MiXCR; each CDR3 protein has one entry. In the table there are about 740,000 distinct CDR3 sequences, approximately 15% of which are singletons. The sample consisted of blood. Receptor source: a young woman with Graves' hyperthyroidism. The CDR3 runs from the conserved cysteine through the conserved F or W. The D gene is left open where the match is weak. A clone size is listed for some rows: how often the clone was seen (once, few, many), or a class if it is expanded.

clone_size j_call v_call d_call cdr3_aa cdr3_nt
. TRBJ2-7 TRBV4-1 . CASSLRGYSSLDSYEQYF TGCGCCAGCAGCCTAAGGGGATATTCGAGTTTAGACTCCTACGAGCAGTACTTC
. TRBJ2-7 TRBV7-2 TRBD2 CASSRAPGGGADEQYF TGTGCCAGCAGCCGGGCGCCGGGGGGGGGAGCGGACGAGCAGTACTTC
many TRBJ2-7 TRBV4-3 . CASSQEFPSERAYEQYF TGCGCCAGCAGCCAAGAATTTCCCTCCGAGAGGGCCTACGAGCAGTACTTC
many TRBJ2-1 TRBV3-1 . CASSQSGFARNNEQFF TGTGCCAGCAGCCAATCGGGGTTCGCTCGGAACAATGAGCAGTTCTTC
few TRBJ1-4 TRBV7-9 TRBD1 CASSWLSGRGLNEKLFF TGTGCCAGCAGCTGGCTCAGCGGCAGGGGGCTCAATGAAAAACTGTTTTTT
many TRBJ1-1 TRBV18 . CASSPLQGAAFF TGTGCCAGCTCACCACTCCAGGGAGCGGCTTTCTTT
many TRBJ2-1 TRBV20-1 TRBD2 CSAFSGTSSSEQFF TGCAGTGCTTTTTCCGGGACTAGTTCTAGTGAGCAGTTCTTC
. TRBJ1-4 TRBV20-1 . CSARDTGGEGEKLFF TGCAGTGCTAGAGATACGGGGGGCGAGGGCGAAAAACTGTTTTTT
. TRBJ2-5 TRBV7-9 TRBD1 CASSKQGMLRQETQYF TGTGCCAGCAGCAAACAGGGGATGCTACGGCAAGAGACCCAGTACTTC
many TRBJ2-1 TRBV7-2 . CASSPVRDVSNNEQFF TGTGCCAGCAGTCCAGTTAGGGACGTCTCAAACAATGAGCAGTTCTTC